A single sample is the source of the 30 T cell receptor beta chains below, sequenced in a study of blood T cell repertoires in COVID-19. Libraries were prepared by immunoSEQ multiplex PCR; TCRdb keeps only in-frame clonotypes and omits some of them. The sample has about 200,000 clones, 85% to 90% seen once. Sequenced input: peripheral blood. The receptor source for this set is a man aged 18 to 30 with active or convalescent COVID-19.

The genes are TRBV19 and TRBJ2-2; 12 nucleotides agree with TRBD2. Germline-derived CDR1 and CDR2 are LNHDA and SQIVND (reference sequence). V trimming: 6 bases; J trimming: 4 bases; junction bases outside the gene matches: 6. This CDR3 contains 16 residues. The CDR3: CASRASGRAATGELFF. CDR3 bases: TGTGCCAGTAGGGCTAGCGGGAGGGCCGCCACCGGGGAGCTGTTTTTT.

This clone has more than one count but fewer than ten. The V and J genes are TRBV6-1 and TRBJ1-2; 11 nucleotides agree with TRBD1. The CDR3 extends over 15 amino acids. V shed 1 base, J shed 7 bases, and the junction held 5 bases outside the gene matches. Germline V gene lookup returns CDR1 MNHNS and CDR2 SASEGT. CDR3 bases: TGTGCCAGCAGTGAAGAGGGACAGGGGGTGGCTGGCTACACCTTC. Translated: CASSEEGQGVAGYTF.

This clone was counted only a few times. The chain combines TRBV19 with TRBJ2-1, with D possibly being TRBD2 (5 bases). There are 15 residues in the CDR3. With 5 bases removed from V and 0 bases from J, the gap between germline ends came to 11 bases. Germline V lookup: CDR1 LNHDA, CDR2 SQIVND (reference sequence). The CDR3 DNA reads TGTGCCAGTAGTTATGGCGGGTCCTCCTACAATGAGCAGTTCTTC. Amino acids: CASSYGGSSYNEQFF.

This clone was recorded at least ten times. The rearrangement joins TRBV6-5 to TRBJ1-6; a possible D gene is TRBD1 (5 bases). The length of the CDR3 is 14 residues. Trimming shortened V by 6 bases and J by 9 bases, and 15 bases separated the two germline ends. Germline V gene data show CDR1 as MNHEY and CDR2 as SVGAGI. This chain's CDR3 is CASRDSRVRSPLHF. CDR3 nucleotide sequence: TGTGCCAGCAGAGATAGCAGGGTTCGTTCACCCCTCCACTTT.

This chain's CDR3 is CASSSVAGGPGETQYF. The CDR3 region has the DNA TGTGCCAGCAGCTCGGTAGCGGGGGGGCCGGGGGAGACCCAGTACTTC. The V gene is TRBV9, the J gene TRBJ2-5, with TRBD2 identical over 11 bases. The ends lost 4 bases at V and 5 bases at J; junction bases unmatched: 10. Germline CDR1 and CDR2: SGDLS and YYNGEE. There are 16 residues in the CDR3.

V is TRBV9 and J is TRBJ2-1; D is perhaps TRBD2 (6 bases). Between the trimmed V and J ends, which lost 0 bases and 4 bases, there was a span of 11 bases. The CDR3 sequence is 15 residues long. Germline lookup yields CDR1 SGDLS and CDR2 YYNGEE. This CDR3 reads CASSVEVTSYNEQFF. In nucleotides, the CDR3 is TGTGCCAGCAGCGTAGAGGTGACTAGTTACAATGAGCAGTTCTTC. The full variable domain, completed using reference TRBV9 and TRBJ2-1, is DSGVTQTPKHLITATGQRVTLRCSPRSGDLSVYWYQQSLDQGLQFLIQYYNGEERAKGNILERFSAQQFPDLHSELNLSSLELGDSALYFCASSVEVTSYNEQFFGPGTRLTVL.

The CDR3 DNA sequence: TGTGCCAGTAGTGAGGCTGGAGGTGGCACCGGGGAGCTGTTTTTT. Translating gives CASSEAGGGTGELFF. The chain links TRBV19 to TRBJ2-2, with a weak D call TRBD2 (5 bases). The CDR3 loop spans 15 amino acids. V shed 5 bases and J shed 4 bases, with 14 bases lying between them. Germline V gene data show CDR1 as LNHDA and CDR2 as SQIVND (reference sequence).

The CDR3 loop is CASSLVPDYTQYF. DNA for the CDR3: TGTGCCAGCAGCTTAGTTCCCGACTATACGCAGTATTTT. This chain uses TRBV7-9 with TRBJ2-3; the D is unclear. Germline CDR1 and CDR2: SEHNR and FQNEAQ (reference sequence). V was pared by 1 base and J by 7 bases, with 9 bases between. The CDR3 is made up of 13 amino acids.

The gene calls are TRBV10-2 and TRBJ2-3; perhaps TRBD2 as D (6 bases). Germline V gene sequence: CDR1 WSHSY, CDR2 SAAADI. The CDR3 loop spans 17 amino acids. With 4 bases removed from V and 6 bases from J, the gap between germline ends came to 23 bases. CDR3 nucleotides: TGCGCCAGCAGTGCGGTTTGGGGGGTTTTCGTGGCGGATACGCAGTATTTT. Translating it yields CASSAVWGVFVADTQYF.

J is TRBJ2-2 and V is TRBV10-3; 9 bases map to TRBD2. The germline CDR1 and CDR2 sequences are ENHRY and SYGVKD. V trimming: 7 bases; J trimming: 5 bases; junction bases outside the gene matches: 8. The CDR3 sequence is 15 residues long. The CDR3 loop reads CAIKIAGVSTGELFF. The CDR3 DNA is TGTGCCATCAAGATAGCGGGAGTTTCTACCGGGGAGCTGTTTTTT.

A single count supports this clone. The chain employs TRBV7-9 and TRBJ2-5, with D possibly TRBD2 on 5 matching bases. CDR1 is SEHNR and CDR2 is FQNEAQ in the germline V gene (reference sequence). This CDR3 has 16 residues. Trimming took off 1 base at V and 5 bases at J, with 17 bases between the two ends. In DNA, the CDR3 is TGTGCCAGCAGCTTAGTTCGGGGATCGGGTTGGGAGACCCAGTACTTC. It specifies CASSLVRGSGWETQYF. The whole variable domain, remainder taken from reference TRBV7-9 and TRBJ2-5, is DTGVSQNPRHKITKRGQNVTFRCDPISEHNRLYWYRQTLGQGPEFLTYFQNEAQLEKSRLLSDRFSAERPKGSFSTLEIQRTEQGDSAMYLCASSLVRGSGWETQYFGPGTRLLVL.

Only a few counts were recorded for this clone. CDR3 nucleotide sequence: TGTGCCAGCAGCCCATGGGACAGGGTTTACGAGCAGTACTTC. Residues: CASSPWDRVYEQYF. V is TRBV9 and J is TRBJ2-7, with TRBD1 matching 9 bases. This CDR3 spans 14 amino acids. The V and J ends lost 4 bases and 4 bases, in that order; junction bases with no gene match: 6. The V gene's germline CDR1 is SGDLS and CDR2 YYNGEE.

The rearrangement joins TRBV11-2 to TRBJ2-1; D possibly corresponds to TRBD2 (5 bases). CDR3 length: 16 amino acids. Germline lookup yields CDR1 SGHAT and CDR2 FQNNGV. V was clipped by 4 bases and J by 3 bases, with 16 bases between them. CDR3 in amino acids: CASSSLGVGGYNEQFF. CDR3 coding DNA: TGTGCCAGCAGCTCACTGGGTGTAGGAGGCTACAATGAGCAGTTCTTC.

V and J are TRBV28 and TRBJ1-6; 8 nucleotides agree with TRBD1. J lost 5 bases, V lost 5 bases, and 5 bases had no gene match. Germline loops: CDR1 MDHEN, CDR2 SYDVKM. The length of the CDR3 is 15 residues. The CDR3 sequence is CASSRQGLHNSPLHF. For the CDR3, the DNA is TGTGCCAGCAGTCGACAGGGGCTTCATAATTCACCCCTCCACTTT.

The gene calls are TRBV5-1 and TRBJ2-1; D is possibly TRBD1 (6 bases). Germline-derived CDR1 and CDR2 are SGHRS and YFSETQ. There are 15 residues in the CDR3. V was trimmed by 0 bases and J by 9 bases, leaving 16 bases between them. CDR3 in amino acids: CASSLGQGLNSEQFF. As DNA, the CDR3 is TGCGCCAGCAGCTTGGGGCAGGGGCTTAACAGTGAGCAGTTCTTC.

This chain connects TRBV29-1 to TRBJ2-5, with a tentative D call TRBD1 (5 bases). The CDR3 is 12 amino acids. Germline assignment: CDR1 SQVTM and CDR2 ANQGSEA. V lost 7 bases and J 4 bases, leaving 13 bases between the germline ends. The CDR3 loop is CSAEKGSETQYF. The DNA for the CDR3 is TGCAGCGCGGAAAAGGGGTCAGAGACCCAGTACTTC.

V usage is TRBV5-4 and J usage is TRBJ2-1; TRBD1 agrees at 8 bases. The germline gives CDR1 SGHNT, CDR2 YYREEE (reference sequence). The V gene end was trimmed by 0 bases and the J gene end by 2 bases; junction bases not matched to a gene: 1. CDR3 length equals 15 residues. CDR3 sequence: CASSLEQGAYNEQFF. CDR3 DNA: TGTGCCAGCAGCTTGGAACAGGGGGCCTACAATGAGCAGTTCTTC.

The chain carries TRBV19 and TRBJ2-3; 7 bases are a match to TRBD1. V dropped 1 base and J dropped 2; count of bases not matched to a gene: 3. Germline loops: CDR1 LNHDA, CDR2 SQIVND (reference sequence). The CDR3 runs 15 residues. This chain's CDR3 is CASSIGGQFTDTQYF. The CDR3 nucleotides read TGTGCCAGTAGTATAGGGGGACAGTTCACAGATACGCAGTATTTT.

This sequence joins TRBV5-1 and TRBJ2-5; D may be TRBD2 (6 bases). CDR3 length equals 15 residues. From germline, CDR1 is SGHRS and CDR2 YFSETQ. The V end was cut by 2 bases, the J end by 5 bases, with 16 bases between. CDR3 amino acids: CASSLAGGPGETQYF. In DNA, the CDR3 is TGCGCCAGCAGCTTAGCGGGCGGGCCGGGGGAGACCCAGTACTTC.

The chain links TRBV5-4 to TRBJ2-7; tentative D call: TRBD2 (5 bases). V was clipped by 3 bases and J by 2 bases, with 12 bases between them. The germline V gene has CDR1 SGHNT and CDR2 YYREEE (reference sequence). The CDR3 has 14 residues. Here the CDR3 reads CASSSLAKPYEQYF. DNA for the CDR3: TGTGCCAGCAGCTCGCTAGCCAAGCCCTACGAGCAGTACTTC.

This clone occurred once. V is TRBV7-8 and J is TRBJ2-1; 9 nucleotides align to TRBD2. CDR3 length: 15 amino acids. The V gene end was trimmed by 5 bases and the J gene end by 7 bases; junction bases not matched to a gene: 9. Germline V gene lookup returns CDR1 SGHVS and CDR2 FQNEAQ. The CDR3 spells CASSPMAGGRNEQFF. CDR3 DNA sequence: TGTGCCAGCAGCCCTATGGCGGGGGGGAGGAATGAGCAGTTCTTC.

The genes are TRBV19 and TRBJ2-7, with 9 bases matching TRBD1. There are 15 residues in the CDR3. CDR1 is LNHDA and CDR2 is SQIVND in the germline V gene (reference sequence). J lost 5 bases, V lost 7 bases, and 12 bases had no gene match. The CDR3 DNA follows: TGTGCCAGTAATTTGAGGACAGGGGACTCTCACGAGCAGTACTTC. It codes for CASNLRTGDSHEQYF. Filled out from reference TRBV19 and TRBJ2-7, the complete variable domain reads DGGITQSPKYLFRKEGQNVTLSCEQNLNHDAMYWYRQDPGQGLRLIYYSQIVNDFQKGDIAEGYSVSREKKESFPLTVTSAQKNPTAFYLCASNLRTGDSHEQYFGPGTRLTVT.

The chain combines TRBV5-1 with TRBJ2-3, with 9 bases fitting TRBD2. V lost 4 bases and J lost 6; bases outside the gene matches: 9. In germline, CDR1 is SGHRS, CDR2 YFSETQ. There are 15 residues in the CDR3. DNA for the CDR3: TGCGCCAGCAGCAATAGCGGGGGCCGCGGCGATACGCAGTATTTT. Protein product: CASSNSGGRGDTQYF.

The V and J genes are TRBV2 and TRBJ2-1, with 15 bases identical to TRBD2. The length of the CDR3 is 15 residues. Per the germline V gene, CDR1 is SNHLY and CDR2 is FYNNEI. Trimming removed 4 bases from V and 6 bases from J; junction bases left unmatched: 1. The CDR3 loop is CASSGGLAGGNEQFF. The CDR3 nucleotides read TGTGCCAGCAGTGGGGGACTAGCGGGGGGCAATGAGCAGTTCTTC.

This sequence joins TRBV14 and TRBJ2-1; 11 bases are shared with TRBD2. Germline trimming cut 5 bases from V and 6 bases from J; bases unmatched to any gene: 12. The germline V gene encodes CDR1 SGHDN and CDR2 FVKESK. The CDR3 loop spans 17 amino acids. CDR3 bases: TGTGCCAGCAGCTCCTATAGAGGACTAGCGGGTTCCAATGAGCAGTTCTTC. As protein: CASSSYRGLAGSNEQFF.

CDR3 sequence (DNA): TGTGCCAGCAGCCCGGGGGGGGTGGCGGCCCAGTACTTC. This encodes CASSPGGVAAQYF. The rearrangement uses TRBV6-2 or TRBV6-3 and TRBJ2-5; TRBD2 agrees at 8 bases. Trimming removed 6 bases from V and 9 bases from J; junction bases left unmatched: 9. The CDR3 runs to 13 residues. Germline lookup yields CDR1 MNHEY and CDR2 SVGEGT.

A single count supports this clone. This chain uses TRBV10-2 with TRBJ2-3, with a weak D call TRBD1 (5 bases). Germline CDR1 WSHSY, CDR2 SAAADI. This CDR3 has 15 residues. V dropped 6 bases and J dropped 0 bases, with 13 bases sitting between them. CDR3 in amino acids: CASREQATSTDTQYF. The CDR3 DNA reads TGCGCCAGCAGGGAACAGGCGACGAGCACAGATACGCAGTATTTT.

The chain has TRBV19 and TRBJ1-1, with 7 bases fitting TRBD1. V shed 5 bases, J shed 0 bases, and the junction held 3 bases outside the gene matches. Germline V gene lookup returns CDR1 LNHDA and CDR2 SQIVND (reference sequence). The CDR3 has 14 residues. CDR3: CASSVGQLNTEAFF. In DNA form, the CDR3 reads TGTGCCAGTAGTGTGGGACAGCTGAACACTGAAGCTTTCTTT.

Here the CDR3 DNA reads TGTGCCAGCAGTGACAGGGGGAGCACCGGGGAGCTGTTTTTT. Translation: CASSDRGSTGELFF. J is TRBJ2-2 and V is TRBV2; 7 positions agree with TRBD1. V shed 3 bases, J shed 4 bases, and the junction held 2 bases outside the gene matches. The CDR3 extends over 14 amino acids. In germline, CDR1 is SNHLY, CDR2 FYNNEI.

Concerning this clone: Compared with germline, one end of the junction differs, possibly owing to a read error. The chain uses TRBV29-1 and TRBJ2-2; 7 positions agree with TRBD1. This CDR3 is built from 15 residues. The germline V gene encodes CDR1 SQVTM and CDR2 ANQGSEA. The CDR3 is CSVKDRDKNTGELFF. In nucleotides, the CDR3 is TGCAGCGTTAAAGACAGGGATAAGAACACCGGGGAGCTGTTTTTT.